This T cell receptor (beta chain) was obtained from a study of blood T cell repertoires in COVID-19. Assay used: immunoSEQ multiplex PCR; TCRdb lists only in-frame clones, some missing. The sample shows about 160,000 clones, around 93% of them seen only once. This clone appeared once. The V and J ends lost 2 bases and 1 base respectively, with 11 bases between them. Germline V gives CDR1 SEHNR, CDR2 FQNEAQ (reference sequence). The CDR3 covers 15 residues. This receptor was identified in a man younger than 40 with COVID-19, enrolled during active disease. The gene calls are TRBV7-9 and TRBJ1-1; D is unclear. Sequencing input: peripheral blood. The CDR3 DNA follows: TGTGCCAGCAGCTTAATTGCAGGTACGAACACTGAAGCTTTCTTT. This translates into CASSLIAGTNTEAFF.